This T cell receptor beta chain is from a study of regulatory T cells in long-lasting Graves disease (dated by TCRdb to the early 2020s). Describing the broader study: Persistent Graves' disease was defined as antithyroid drug treatment for over 5 years with persistently positive TSH receptor autoantibodies. Persistent Graves' disease patients were compared with newly diagnosed Graves' disease patients by peripheral blood TCR sequencing and RNA sequencing. The study took place in China and was registered as a clinical trial. A total of about 33 samples underwent TCR sequencing, from about 13 patients with persistent Graves' disease and some 20 patients with newly diagnosed Graves' disease. Persistent Graves' disease patients in the clinical cohort had taken antithyroid drugs for about 9.7 years on average.

There are 14 amino acids in the CDR3, from cysteine to phenylalanine inclusive. The entry retains the CDR3 DNA only, 42 bases that are in frame from base 1. V lost 4 bases and J lost 7 bases; the stretch between them is 16 bases long. Sequences MDHEN (CDR1) and SYDVKM (CDR2) are obtained from the germline V gene. The method behind the library was multiplex PCR. TCRdb lists the instrument as Illumina HiSeq 4000. iRepertoire HTBI primers and Arm-PCR amplification of CDR3 regions were used to construct TCR beta libraries. Before sequencing, the PCR products went through gel purification. From the authors' description of their analysis: Gene usage analysis of CDR3 amino acid clonotypes used the approximately 56 TRBV and fewer than 15 TRBJ segments found across samples. Filtered high-quality paired reads were merged into contigs using COPE and FqMerger. BLAST was used to align contigs to IMGT TRBV, TRBD and TRBJ reference genes, and CDR3 was defined according to IMGT. Any clonotype with a frequency above 0.1% was counted as a highly expanded clone. Shannon entropy was used to measure repertoire diversity, and the Gini coefficient was used to measure V-J evenness. Clonotypes shared by more than one individual were considered public. TCRdb redid the processing of the public reads, applying fastp at Q25 and MiXCR, and retained in-frame beta chains. Each CDR3 protein appears once, grouped with its most common genes and DNA. The authors' filters were not applied to this entry. This sample gives around 400,000 distinct CDR3 sequences in total; around 23% of them show up just once. The top ten hold 25% to 30% of the sample.

On the study overall, not on this receptor specifically: Compared with newly diagnosed patients, persistent Graves' disease patients had lower TCR Shannon entropy and fewer highly expanded clones, which suggests clonal expansion. The authors acknowledged the small sample size as a limitation that may reduce accuracy. Persistent patients shared more public clonotypes among themselves (around 2,500) than newly diagnosed patients did (about 970). Persistent disease showed preferential use of TRBV28, TRBJ1-2 and TRBJ2-5, whereas newly diagnosed disease favored TRBV20-1 and TRBJ2-1. The study examined only peripheral blood because the primary lesion, thyroid tissue, could not be accessed. Only the TCR beta chain was sequenced and analyzed.

The sample's time point label is to be understood as: persistent/refractory GD, antithyroid drugs over 5 years with positive TRAb. For both TCR sequencing and RNA sequencing, RNA was extracted from PBMCs in TRIzol. Graves' disease was diagnosed according to American Thyroid Association guidelines. The patients came from an endocrinology department in Xi'an, China. From each patient, about 8.9 milliliters of peripheral blood was collected into an EDTA anticoagulant tube. Ficoll Paque Plus density gradient separation was used to isolate PBMCs, and no further T cell sorting was performed. An Agilent 2100 Bioanalyzer and agarose gel were used to assess RNA quality, and a NanoDrop 2000 was used to measure RNA concentration. This clonotype was picked up many times. Its target antigen remains unknown. The record has no base qualities; no much larger clone is one base away.

This clonotype was sampled from a woman aged 35 to 49 with Graves disease. Donor details come from another sample of the same person, matched by shared clones. The specimen was peripheral blood mononuclear cells (PBMCs), collected when the disease was refractory, from a patient treated with antithyroid drugs. Recombination connected TRBV28 to TRBJ2-5, with the D gene not clear enough to name. The nucleotide sequence is TGTGCCAGCAGTTCCGGGCATGCCCCAGGGACCCAGTACTTC. Its translation reads: CASSSGHAPGTQYF. Where the CDR3 stops, the reference TRBV28 and TRBJ2-5 genes take over; the full variable domain is DVKVTQSSRYLVKRTGEKVFLECVQDMDHENMFWYRQDPGLGLRLIYFSYDVKMKEKGDIPEGYSVSREKKERFSLILESASTNQTSMYLCASSSGHAPGTQYFGPGTRLLVL.